The 21 T cell receptor beta chains below all came from one sample that was sequenced in a study of shared clonotypes between healthy human individuals. Naive CD8 cells, CD45RO-negative and positively selected for CCR7, excluded terminally differentiated effector memory CD45RA+ cells. TCRdb's table, derived via immunoSEQ multiplex PCR, lists solely in-frame clones and lacks some. This table holds about 2 million clones, approximately 94% found once. Sequencing was carried out using naive CD8+ T cells sorted from blood. The origin of the receptors is a man between 18 and 35 years old in good health.

The chain combines TRBV13 with TRBJ1-1; 8 bases are shared with TRBD1. The length of the CDR3 is 16 residues. After removal of 5 bases from V and 0 bases from J, the junction contained 8 bases not matched to a gene. Germline V CDR1 and CDR2: PRHDT, FYEKMQ (reference sequence). The CDR3 DNA sequence: TGTGCCAGCAGCCAGGACGGGACAGGCCTGAACACTGAAGCTTTCTTT. Protein sequence: CASSQDGTGLNTEAFF.

This chain links TRBV5-6 with TRBJ1-5; D is undetermined. Germline V gives CDR1 SGHDT, CDR2 YYEEEE. The CDR3 covers 14 residues. Trimming stripped 1 base from V and 1 base from J, with 6 bases between. The DNA for the CDR3 is TGTGCCAGCAGCTTGTTGGTCAGCAATCAGCCCCAGCATTTT. Translation gives CASSLLVSNQPQHF. Together with reference TRBV5-6 and TRBJ1-5, the CDR3 gives the full variable domain: DAGVTQSPTHLIKTRGQQVTLRCSPKSGHDTVSWYQQALGQGPQFIFQYYEEEERQRGNFPDRFSGHQFPNYSSELNVNALLLGDSALYLCASSLLVSNQPQHFGDGTRLSIL.

The chain couples TRBV6-5 to TRBJ2-5; D is undetermined. The CDR3 runs to 15 residues. Trimming cost V 0 bases and J 0 bases, with 8 bases left between them. In germline, CDR1 is MNHEY, CDR2 SVGAGI. The CDR3 loop is CASSYSGSDQETQYF. CDR3 DNA sequence: TGTGCCAGCAGTTACTCGGGTTCAGACCAAGAGACCCAGTACTTC.

This clone appeared once. V and J are TRBV4-1 and TRBJ2-7, with 12 positions matching TRBD2. The CDR3 sequence is 16 residues long. With V trimmed by 2 bases and J by 2 bases, 4 bases remained unmatched. Germline CDR1 MGHRA, CDR2 YSYEKL. CDR3 region: CASSQLAGGPPYEQYF. The CDR3 nucleotides read TGCGCCAGCAGCCAACTAGCGGGAGGGCCCCCCTACGAGCAGTACTTC.

The CDR3 is CASSVAGVDISGANVLTF. The CDR3 DNA reads as TGTGCCAGCAGCGTAGCTGGGGTGGATATCTCTGGGGCCAACGTCCTGACTTTC. The chain uses TRBV9 and TRBJ2-6; no definite D call. The germline gives CDR1 SGDLS, CDR2 YYNGEE. This CDR3 has 18 residues. Trimming stripped 0 bases from V and 0 bases from J, with 13 bases between. The full variable domain, in which reference TRBV9 and TRBJ2-6 provide the parts outside the CDR3, is DSGVTQTPKHLITATGQRVTLRCSPRSGDLSVYWYQQSLDQGLQFLIQYYNGEERAKGNILERFSAQQFPDLHSELNLSSLELGDSALYFCASSVAGVDISGANVLTFGAGSRLTVL.

CDR3 coding DNA: TGTGCCTGGAAAACAGGGGGCTACACTGAAGCTTTCTTT. Translated: CAWKTGGYTEAFF. This chain joins TRBV30 and TRBJ1-1, with 9 positions matching TRBD1. With 4 bases clipped from V and 3 bases from J, the junction kept 3 bases outside the gene matches. Germline V lookup: CDR1 GTSNPN, CDR2 SVGIG (reference sequence). The CDR3 length is 13 residues.

This clone was counted only a few times. V gene TRBV15 combines with J gene TRBJ1-4; perhaps TRBD1 as D (6 bases). The germline gives CDR1 LNHNV, CDR2 YYDKDF (reference sequence). V was pared by 0 bases and J by 6 bases, with 17 bases between. The CDR3 loop spans 17 amino acids. The CDR3 nucleotides read TGTGCCACCAGCAGAGATTTAGGTGGGACAAATTATGAAAAACTGTTTTTT. Its translation is CATSRDLGGTNYEKLFF.

V usage is TRBV27 and J usage is TRBJ2-1; D possibly matches TRBD1 or TRBD2 (6 bases each). The CDR3 is made up of 17 amino acids. V lost 0 bases and J 10 bases, leaving 22 bases between the germline ends. Germline loops: CDR1 MNHEY, CDR2 SMNVEV (reference sequence). As DNA, the CDR3 is TGTGCCAGCAGTTTATCTTATTGGTCTGGGCTGGGGGGCGAGCAGTTCTTC. Its translation: CASSLSYWSGLGGEQFF.

V and J are TRBV27 and TRBJ2-7; TRBD1 might be the D (5 bases). CDR1 MNHEY and CDR2 SMNVEV come from the germline V gene (reference sequence). This CDR3 has 18 residues. Between the trimmed V and J ends, which lost 5 bases and 10 bases, there was a span of 33 bases. The CDR3 is CASSPSLDTVDLRGQQYF. In DNA, the CDR3 is TGTGCCAGCAGTCCGAGTTTGGACACCGTTGACCTACGTGGGCAACAGTACTTC.

The chain is built from TRBV6-1 and TRBJ2-2; no firm D call. Per the germline V gene, CDR1 is MNHNS and CDR2 is SASEGT. V was cut by 6 bases and J by 5 bases, with 13 bases left in between. CDR3 length: 14 residues. The CDR3 spells CASSDPPITGELFF. CDR3 sequence (DNA): TGTGCCAGCAGCGACCCACCTATAACCGGGGAGCTGTTTTTT.

The chain recombines TRBV5-6 with TRBJ1-1; D might be TRBD1 (6 bases). V gave up 3 bases and J gave up 0 bases, with 21 bases separating them. The CDR3 totals 18 residues. Germline CDR1 SGHDT, CDR2 YYEEEE. The CDR3 DNA reads TGTGCCAGCAGCTCTAAGGGGGGCAGTGATGCAATGAACACTGAAGCTTTCTTT. This encodes CASSSKGGSDAMNTEAFF. Drawing the rest from reference TRBV5-6 and TRBJ1-1, the complete variable domain is DAGVTQSPTHLIKTRGQQVTLRCSPKSGHDTVSWYQQALGQGPQFIFQYYEEEERQRGNFPDRFSGHQFPNYSSELNVNALLLGDSALYLCASSSKGGSDAMNTEAFFGQGTRLTVV.

This chain uses TRBV4-1 with TRBJ2-7; 9 nucleotides match TRBD2. In germline, CDR1 is MGHRA, CDR2 YSYEKL. This CDR3 is built from 15 residues. Losses at the gene ends were 4 bases for V and 3 bases for J; bases not matched to a gene: 7. The CDR3 DNA reads as TGCGCCAGCAGCCCCACGGGTAGCGGGGGCTACGAGCAGTACTTC. This encodes CASSPTGSGGYEQYF.

The CDR3 region has the DNA TGTGCCAGCAGCTTACGGACAGGGGGGGAGACCCAGTACTTC. Its translation is CASSLRTGGETQYF. The chain combines TRBV13 with TRBJ2-5, with 10 nucleotides matching TRBD1. From germline, CDR1 is PRHDT and CDR2 FYEKMQ (reference sequence). This CDR3 spans 14 amino acids. After removal of 2 bases from V and 5 bases from J, the junction contained 2 bases not matched to a gene.

The V and J genes are TRBV19 and TRBJ2-7, with D tentatively TRBD1 or TRBD2 (6 bases each). CDR3 size: 14 residues. The V gene's germline CDR1 is LNHDA and CDR2 SQIVND (reference sequence). The V and J ends lost 3 bases and 7 bases respectively, with 16 bases between them. The CDR3 sequence is CASSIRGPRGEQYF. The CDR3 nucleotides read TGTGCCAGTAGTATCAGGGGACCACGGGGGGAGCAGTACTTC.

The chain is built from TRBV27 and TRBJ2-5, with D possibly being TRBD2 (5 bases). The CDR3 loop spans 13 amino acids. Germline-derived CDR1 and CDR2 are MNHEY and SMNVEV (reference sequence). V gave up 2 bases and J gave up 1 base, with 5 bases separating them. CDR3 protein: CASSLTSQETQYF. CDR3 coding DNA: TGTGCCAGCAGTTTAACTAGCCAAGAGACCCAGTACTTC.

The chain links TRBV6-6 to TRBJ2-7; the D gene is possibly TRBD1 (6 bases). There are 14 residues in the CDR3. Trimming took 6 bases from V and 2 from J, leaving 14 bases between them. The germline CDR1 and CDR2 sequences are MNHNY and SVGAGI (reference sequence). DNA of the CDR3: TGTGCCAGCAGCCCCGGGACATACCCCTACGAGCAGTACTTC. This translates into CASSPGTYPYEQYF.

CDR3 region: CASSVDLLGSYNEQFF. In DNA, the CDR3 is TGTGCCAGCAGCGTCGACTTGCTGGGCTCCTACAATGAGCAGTTCTTC. The chain uses TRBV9 and TRBJ2-1, with D uncertain. V dropped 2 bases and J dropped 0 bases, with 12 bases sitting between them. The germline CDR1 and CDR2 sequences are SGDLS and YYNGEE. The CDR3 covers 16 residues.

The rearrangement uses TRBV18 and TRBJ2-1; D is undetermined. The CDR3 is 14 amino acids. V was trimmed by 3 bases and J by 0 bases, leaving 6 bases between them. The germline V gene has CDR1 KGHSH and CDR2 LQKENI. CDR3 sequence (DNA): TGTGCCAGCTCACCGAGCGCCTCCTACAATGAGCAGTTCTTC. This sequence encodes CASSPSASYNEQFF.

V usage is TRBV4-3 and J usage is TRBJ2-1, with D perhaps matching TRBD1 (6 bases). Germline values: CDR1 LGHNA, CDR2 YSLEER. V lost 2 bases to trimming and J lost 5 bases, with 16 bases between them. The CDR3 covers 16 residues. CDR3 nucleotides: TGCGCCAGCAGCCAATTAACAGGGACGAAAGACAATGAGCAGTTCTTC. Translating it yields CASSQLTGTKDNEQFF.

The rearrangement uses TRBV4-2 and TRBJ1-4; D is ambiguous. V was trimmed by 0 bases and J by 0 bases, leaving 11 bases between them. CDR3 length: 17 residues. CDR1 is LGHNA, CDR2 YNFKEQ, per germline. The DNA for the CDR3 is TGTGCCAGCAGCCAAGATTACAGTTCCGCAACTAATGAAAAACTGTTTTTT. The encoded protein is CASSQDYSSATNEKLFF.

The V gene is TRBV27, the J gene TRBJ2-7, with 8 bases aligning to TRBD2. Trimming took 5 bases from V and 5 from J; bases not matched to a gene: 14. Germline assignment: CDR1 MNHEY and CDR2 SMNVEV (reference sequence). There are 16 residues in the CDR3. The CDR3 reads CASSTLREGHHHEQYF. CDR3 nucleotides: TGTGCCAGCAGTACCCTTCGGGAGGGACACCACCACGAGCAGTACTTC.